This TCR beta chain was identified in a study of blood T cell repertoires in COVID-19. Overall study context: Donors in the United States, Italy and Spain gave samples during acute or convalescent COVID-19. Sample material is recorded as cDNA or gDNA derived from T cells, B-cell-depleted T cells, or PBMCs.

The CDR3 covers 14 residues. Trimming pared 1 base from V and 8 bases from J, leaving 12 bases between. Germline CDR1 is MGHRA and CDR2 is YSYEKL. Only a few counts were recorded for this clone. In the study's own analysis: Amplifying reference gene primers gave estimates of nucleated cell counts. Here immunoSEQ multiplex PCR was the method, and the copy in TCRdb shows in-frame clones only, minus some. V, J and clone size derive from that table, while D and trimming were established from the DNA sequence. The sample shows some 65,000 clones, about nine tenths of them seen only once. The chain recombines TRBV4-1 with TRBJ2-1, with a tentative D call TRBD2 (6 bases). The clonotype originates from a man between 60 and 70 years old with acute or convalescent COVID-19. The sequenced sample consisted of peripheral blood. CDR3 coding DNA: TGCGCCAGCAGCCAAGCGAGTCGCGGGGATGAGCAGTTCTTC. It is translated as CASSQASRGDEQFF.